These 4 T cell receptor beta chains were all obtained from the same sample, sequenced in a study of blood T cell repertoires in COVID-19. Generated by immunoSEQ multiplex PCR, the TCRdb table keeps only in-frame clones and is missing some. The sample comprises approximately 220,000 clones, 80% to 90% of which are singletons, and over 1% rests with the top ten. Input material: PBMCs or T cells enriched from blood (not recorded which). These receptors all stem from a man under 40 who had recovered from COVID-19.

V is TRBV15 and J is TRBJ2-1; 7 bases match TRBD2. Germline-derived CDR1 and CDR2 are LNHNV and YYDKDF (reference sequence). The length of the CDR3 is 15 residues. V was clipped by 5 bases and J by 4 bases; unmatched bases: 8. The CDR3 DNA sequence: TGTGCCACCAGCCCCTTGGGGGAGGGATACAATGAGCAGTTCTTC. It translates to CATSPLGEGYNEQFF.

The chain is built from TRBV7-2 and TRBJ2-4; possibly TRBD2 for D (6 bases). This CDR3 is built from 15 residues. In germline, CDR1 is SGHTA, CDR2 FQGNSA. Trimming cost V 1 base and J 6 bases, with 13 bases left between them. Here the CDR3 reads CASSLVWRDSNIQYF. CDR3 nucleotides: TGTGCCAGCAGCTTAGTCTGGCGGGACTCAAACATTCAGTACTTC.

The CDR3 coding sequence is TGTGCCAGCAGCATCCGGACAGGGGCAGATCAGCCCCAGCATTTT. Translated, it gives CASSIRTGADQPQHF. The rearrangement uses TRBV7-2 and TRBJ1-5; 9 nucleotides line up with TRBD1. Per germline, CDR1 SGHTA and CDR2 FQGNSA. This CDR3 has 15 residues. J was trimmed by 5 bases and V by 5 bases; bases with no gene match: 7.

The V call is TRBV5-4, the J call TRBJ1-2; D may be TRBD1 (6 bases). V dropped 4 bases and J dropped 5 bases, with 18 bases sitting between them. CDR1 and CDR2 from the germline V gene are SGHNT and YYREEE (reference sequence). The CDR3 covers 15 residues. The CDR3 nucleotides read TGTGCCAGCAGCCGTTCAGGGGAAGGAAGGTATGGCTACACCTTC. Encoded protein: CASSRSGEGRYGYTF.